Presented here are 20 T cell receptor beta chains from one specimen sequenced in a study of shared clonotypes between healthy human individuals (dated by TCRdb to about 2020). Receptor libraries were prepared by the immunoSEQ multiplex PCR assay. Entries here come from immuneACCESS through TCRdb and include only in-frame sequences with V and J called. Some clones fail to appear in such tables; in the studies checked, an unresolved V gene covers under half of the shortfall, and the cause of the remainder is unknown. In this sample the table shows roughly 640,000 clones, around 97% of which occur a single time. 0.057% of the sample rests with the top ten. Sequenced: naive CD4+ T cells sorted from blood. Interpreted using the paper, the cell subset or site label stands for: CD45RA+ positively selected. These receptors were collected from a woman aged 30 to 39 in good health.

The V and J genes are TRBV19 and TRBJ1-1, with D uncertain. CDR1 and CDR2 from the germline V gene are LNHDA and SQIVND (reference sequence). The ends were cut back, 1 base at V and 0 bases at J, with 9 bases in the middle. The CDR3 sequence is 15 residues long. In DNA, the CDR3 is TGTGCCAGTAGTATAGTGCCAGATATGAACACTGAAGCTTTCTTT. Translation: CASSIVPDMNTEAFF.

The chain is built from TRBV28 and TRBJ2-7, with 7 nucleotides matching TRBD2. The CDR3 is 15 residues long. Germline-derived CDR1 and CDR2 are MDHEN and SYDVKM. J lost 2 bases, V lost 7 bases, and 11 bases had no gene match. CDR3 in amino acids: CASTAPASGPYEQYF. In DNA, the CDR3 is TGTGCCAGCACCGCCCCCGCTAGCGGTCCCTACGAGCAGTACTTC.

CDR3 sequence reads: CASSFGTTGVSTDTQYF. For the CDR3, the DNA is TGTGCCAGCAGCTTTGGGACAACGGGGGTTAGCACAGATACGCAGTATTTT. The chain employs TRBV5-4 and TRBJ2-3; D may match TRBD1 or TRBD2 (6 bases each). The CDR3 has 17 residues. V shed 2 bases and J shed 0 bases, with 16 bases lying between them. Germline CDR1 SGHNT, CDR2 YYREEE (reference sequence).

This chain uses TRBV5-4 with TRBJ2-7; 10 positions agree with TRBD2. From germline, CDR1 is SGHNT and CDR2 YYREEE (reference sequence). V shed 5 bases and J 0 bases; nucleotides not matched to a gene: 8. The CDR3 runs 16 residues. This chain's CDR3 is CASRASGGAGSYEQYF. The CDR3 DNA is TGTGCCAGCAGGGCTAGCGGGGGCGCGGGCTCCTACGAGCAGTACTTC.

V gene TRBV6-5 combines with J gene TRBJ1-5; TRBD1 agrees at 7 bases. The V gene end was trimmed by 6 bases and the J gene end by 6 bases; junction bases not matched to a gene: 5. The length of the CDR3 is 13 residues. Germline lookup yields CDR1 MNHEY and CDR2 SVGAGI. CDR3 DNA sequence: TGTGCCAGCAGCGAATACAGGGGTCAGCCCCAGCATTTT. Its translation: CASSEYRGQPQHF.

V and J are TRBV18 and TRBJ2-5; 7 nucleotides agree with TRBD1. Trimming cost V 3 bases and J 1 base; bases outside gene matches: 8. This CDR3 has 16 residues. Germline CDR1 KGHSH, CDR2 LQKENI. The CDR3 sequence: CASSPSRQGGQETQYF. CDR3 DNA sequence: TGTGCCAGCTCACCTTCCCGACAGGGCGGCCAAGAGACCCAGTACTTC.

The rearrangement joins TRBV28 to TRBJ2-7, with TRBD2 identical over 7 bases. Germline assignment: CDR1 MDHEN and CDR2 SYDVKM. Trimming cost V 2 bases and J 2 bases; bases outside gene matches: 6. The CDR3 totals 15 residues. The DNA for the CDR3 is TGTGCCAGCAGTTTACCTAGCGGAATCACCTACGAGCAGTACTTC. It specifies CASSLPSGITYEQYF.

The CDR3 bases are TGTGCCAGCAGCTTGCAACAGGCGAACACTGAAGCTTTCTTT. Translating gives CASSLQQANTEAFF. The chain joins TRBV5-4 to TRBJ1-1, with D possibly TRBD1 on 5 matching bases. Germline loops: CDR1 SGHNT, CDR2 YYREEE (reference sequence). V was trimmed by 1 base and J by 1 base, leaving 8 bases between them. The CDR3 has 14 residues.

The gene calls are TRBV4-1 and TRBJ2-7; D might be TRBD1 (6 bases). From germline, CDR1 is MGHRA and CDR2 YSYEKL. There are 14 residues in the CDR3. Trimming cost V 1 base and J 7 bases, with 14 bases left between them. The CDR3 DNA follows: TGCGCCAGCAGCCAAGTGGGGACAACCCGGGAGCAGTACTTC. Protein sequence: CASSQVGTTREQYF.

The chain carries TRBV5-1 and TRBJ2-1; 12 bases are shared with TRBD2. Looked up from germline, CDR1 is SGHRS and CDR2 is YFSETQ. This CDR3 is 15 amino acids long. J lost 4 bases, V lost 4 bases, and 3 bases had no gene match. The CDR3 is CASSQGTSGYNEQFF. The CDR3 region has the DNA TGCGCCAGCAGCCAAGGGACTAGCGGGTACAATGAGCAGTTCTTC.

The V and J genes are TRBV18 and TRBJ2-7, with D perhaps TRBD1 (6 bases). V was shortened by 2 bases and J by 1 base, with 12 bases between the two germline ends. Germline lookup yields CDR1 KGHSH and CDR2 LQKENI. The length of the CDR3 is 15 residues. The CDR3 DNA follows: TGTGCCAGCTCACCATACCGACAGGAGTCCTACGAGCAGTACTTC. It encodes CASSPYRQESYEQYF.

This rearrangement joins TRBV7-6 to TRBJ2-7; 11 bases agree with TRBD2. Per germline, CDR1 SGHVS and CDR2 FNYEAQ. The CDR3 has 16 amino acids. J was trimmed by 3 bases and V by 0 bases; bases with no gene match: 4. The CDR3 DNA sequence: TGTGCCAGCAGCTTAGCGGGGACTAGCGGTAACTACGAGCAGTACTTC. It specifies CASSLAGTSGNYEQYF.

The J gene is TRBJ1-1, the V gene TRBV7-9, with D possibly being TRBD1 (5 bases). Per germline, CDR1 SEHNR and CDR2 FQNEAQ (reference sequence). The V gene lost 1 base and the J gene lost 1 base, with 10 bases spanning the gap. This CDR3 is 15 amino acids long. DNA for the CDR3: TGTGCCAGCAGCTTAGGCGGGACCTGGAACACTGAAGCTTTCTTT. It yields the protein CASSLGGTWNTEAFF.

Turning to this clone: Other DNA sequences in this sample translate to the same CDR3. V and J are TRBV11-3 and TRBJ1-1, with unresolved D. CDR3 length equals 13 residues. Between the trimmed V and J ends, which lost 5 bases and 0 bases, there was a span of 7 bases. CDR1 and CDR2 from the germline V gene are SGHNT and YENEEA. CDR3 protein: CASSRSMNTEAFF. The CDR3 DNA follows: TGTGCCAGCAGCAGGTCGATGAACACTGAAGCTTTCTTT. Variable domain in full (rest from reference TRBV11-3 and TRBJ1-1): EAGVVQSPRYKIIEKKQPVAFWCNPISGHNTLYWYLQNLGQGPELLIRYENEEAVDDSQLPKDRFSAERLKGVDSTLKIQPAELGDSAVYLCASSRSMNTEAFFGQGTRLTVV.

The rearrangement joins TRBV28 to TRBJ2-1; the match to TRBD2 covers 7 bases. The CDR3 sequence is 14 residues long. Looked up from germline, CDR1 is MDHEN and CDR2 is SYDVKM. Trimming removed 4 bases from V and 7 bases from J; junction bases left unmatched: 7. CDR3 protein: CASSSAGSGNEQFF. The DNA for the CDR3 is TGTGCCAGCAGTTCAGCGGGATCAGGGAATGAGCAGTTCTTC.

The chain combines TRBV28 with TRBJ2-2; D unclear. This CDR3 region has 14 residues. The V gene lost 9 bases and the J gene lost 0 bases, with 11 bases spanning the gap. Germline loops: CDR1 MDHEN, CDR2 SYDVKM. In DNA form, the CDR3 reads TGTGCCAGTCTCTCACCAACGAACACCGGGGAGCTGTTTTTT. Residues: CASLSPTNTGELFF.

The chain joins TRBV6-1 to TRBJ2-3; maybe TRBD2 (6 bases). From germline, CDR1 is MNHNS and CDR2 SASEGT. The CDR3 covers 14 residues. Trimming stripped 5 bases from V and 0 bases from J, with 9 bases between. The CDR3 is CASSWGTSTDTQYF. CDR3 DNA: TGTGCCAGCAGTTGGGGGACTAGCACAGATACGCAGTATTTT.

This chain links TRBV5-8 with TRBJ2-3; 8 bases line up with TRBD1. This CDR3 is built from 14 residues. The germline CDR1 and CDR2 sequences are SGHTS and YDEGEE. V dropped 3 bases and J dropped 4; count of bases not matched to a gene: 4. The CDR3: CASSSAGGPDTQYF. The DNA for the CDR3 is TGTGCCAGCAGCTCGGCAGGGGGCCCAGATACGCAGTATTTT.

This chain uses TRBV7-8 with TRBJ2-7, with 7 bases fitting TRBD1. The CDR3 is 12 amino acids. CDR1 and CDR2 (germline): SGHVS, FQNEAQ. V shed 6 bases and J 6 bases; nucleotides not matched to a gene: 5. As DNA, the CDR3 is TGTGCCAGCAGGGCGACAGGGCCCGAGCAGTACTTC. Residues: CASRATGPEQYF.

This clone appeared a single time. The gene calls are TRBV10-3 and TRBJ2-3; D gene ambiguous. In germline, CDR1 is ENHRY, CDR2 SYGVKD. This CDR3 spans 13 amino acids. Trimming left V 0 bases short and J 4 bases short, with 5 bases between. DNA of the CDR3: TGTGCCATCAGTGAGTCGGCAGCAGATACGCAGTATTTT. The encoded protein is CAISESAADTQYF.